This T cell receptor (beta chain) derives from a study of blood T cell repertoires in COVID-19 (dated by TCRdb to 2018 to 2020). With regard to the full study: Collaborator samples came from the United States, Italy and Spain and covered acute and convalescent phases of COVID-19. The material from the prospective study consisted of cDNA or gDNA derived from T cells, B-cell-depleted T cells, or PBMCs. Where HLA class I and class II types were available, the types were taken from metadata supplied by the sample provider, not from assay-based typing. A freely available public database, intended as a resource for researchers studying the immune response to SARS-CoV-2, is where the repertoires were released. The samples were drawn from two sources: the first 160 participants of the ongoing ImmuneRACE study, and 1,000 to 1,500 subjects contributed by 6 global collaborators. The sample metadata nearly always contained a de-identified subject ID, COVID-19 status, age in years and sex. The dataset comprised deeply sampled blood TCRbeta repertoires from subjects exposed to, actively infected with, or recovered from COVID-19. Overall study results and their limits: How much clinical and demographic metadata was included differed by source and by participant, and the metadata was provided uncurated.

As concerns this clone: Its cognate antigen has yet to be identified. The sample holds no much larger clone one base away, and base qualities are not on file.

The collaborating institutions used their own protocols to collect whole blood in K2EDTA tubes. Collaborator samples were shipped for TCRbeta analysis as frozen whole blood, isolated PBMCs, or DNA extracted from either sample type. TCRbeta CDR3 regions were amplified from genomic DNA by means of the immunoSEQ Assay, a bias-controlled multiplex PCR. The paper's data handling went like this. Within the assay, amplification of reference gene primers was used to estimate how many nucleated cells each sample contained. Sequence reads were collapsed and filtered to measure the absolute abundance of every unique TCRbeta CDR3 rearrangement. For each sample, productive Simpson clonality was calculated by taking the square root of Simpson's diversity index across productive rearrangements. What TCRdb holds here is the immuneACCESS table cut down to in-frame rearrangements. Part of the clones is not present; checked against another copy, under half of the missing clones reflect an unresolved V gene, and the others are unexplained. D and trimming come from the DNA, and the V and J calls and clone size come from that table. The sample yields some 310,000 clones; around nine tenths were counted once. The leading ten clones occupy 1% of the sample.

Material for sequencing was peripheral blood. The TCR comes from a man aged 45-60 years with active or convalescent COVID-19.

The CDR3 reads CASSFGGDPTGELFF. The DNA sequence follows: TGTGCCAGCAGTTTCGGAGGGGACCCCACCGGGGAGCTGTTTTTT. Recombination connected TRBV28 to TRBJ2-2; TRBD2 is possibly the D segment (6 matching bases). The CDR1 and CDR2 encoded by the germline V gene are MDHEN and SYDVKM. From its cysteine to its phenylalanine, the CDR3 spans 15 amino acids. The read is trimmed to its CDR3 DNA, 45 bases read in frame from base 1. Cut back by 3 bases and 4 bases, the V and J ends lie 12 bases apart.